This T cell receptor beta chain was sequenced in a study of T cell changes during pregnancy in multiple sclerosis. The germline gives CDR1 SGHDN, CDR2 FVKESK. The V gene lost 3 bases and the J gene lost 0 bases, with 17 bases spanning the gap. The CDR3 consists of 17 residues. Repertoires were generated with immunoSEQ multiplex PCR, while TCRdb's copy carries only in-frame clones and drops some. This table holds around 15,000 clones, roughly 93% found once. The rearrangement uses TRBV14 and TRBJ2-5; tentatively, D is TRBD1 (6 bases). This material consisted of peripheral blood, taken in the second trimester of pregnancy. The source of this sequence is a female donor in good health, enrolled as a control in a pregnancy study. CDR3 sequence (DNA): TGTGCCAGCAGCCAGATAATTTTGGGGGCGTACCAAGAGACCCAGTACTTC. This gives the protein CASSQIILGAYQETQYF.